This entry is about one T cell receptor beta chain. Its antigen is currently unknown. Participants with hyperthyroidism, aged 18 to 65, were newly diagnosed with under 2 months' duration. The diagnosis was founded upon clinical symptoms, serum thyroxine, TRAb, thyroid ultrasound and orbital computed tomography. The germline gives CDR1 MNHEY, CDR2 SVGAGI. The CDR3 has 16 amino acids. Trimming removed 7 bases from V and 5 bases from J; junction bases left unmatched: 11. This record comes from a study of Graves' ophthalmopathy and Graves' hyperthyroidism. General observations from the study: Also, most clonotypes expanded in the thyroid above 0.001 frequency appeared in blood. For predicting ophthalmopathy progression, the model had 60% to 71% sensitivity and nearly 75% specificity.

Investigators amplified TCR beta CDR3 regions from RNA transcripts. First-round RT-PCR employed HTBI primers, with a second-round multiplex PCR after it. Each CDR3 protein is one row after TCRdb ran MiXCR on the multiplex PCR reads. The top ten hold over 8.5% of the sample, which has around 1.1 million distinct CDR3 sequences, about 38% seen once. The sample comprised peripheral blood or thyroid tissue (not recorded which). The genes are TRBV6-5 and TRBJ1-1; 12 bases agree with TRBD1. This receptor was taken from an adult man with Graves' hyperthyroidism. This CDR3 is CASIPPLGQGATEAFF. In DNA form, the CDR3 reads TGTGCCAGCATCCCGCCGTTGGGACAGGGGGCGACTGAAGCTTTCTTT.